This T cell receptor (beta chain) was documented in a study of shared clonotypes between healthy human individuals. Produced via immunoSEQ multiplex PCR; TCRdb's table is partial and in-frame only. The table lists approximately 2.4 million clones, almost 96% of them singletons. The CDR3 contains 14 residues. Trimming shortened V by 7 bases and J by 10 bases, and 17 bases separated the two germline ends. Germline assignment: CDR1 MNHEY and CDR2 SMNVEV (reference sequence). The receptor was isolated from a man younger than 35 in good health. The chain uses TRBV27 and TRBJ1-6; D may be TRBD1 (5 bases). The source material was naive CD4+ T cells sorted from blood. As to subset: CD45RA+ positively selected. As DNA, the CDR3 is TGTGCCAGCACCCCCGGGGCCTGGGGGTCACCCCTCCACTTT. Translating gives CASTPGAWGSPLHF.